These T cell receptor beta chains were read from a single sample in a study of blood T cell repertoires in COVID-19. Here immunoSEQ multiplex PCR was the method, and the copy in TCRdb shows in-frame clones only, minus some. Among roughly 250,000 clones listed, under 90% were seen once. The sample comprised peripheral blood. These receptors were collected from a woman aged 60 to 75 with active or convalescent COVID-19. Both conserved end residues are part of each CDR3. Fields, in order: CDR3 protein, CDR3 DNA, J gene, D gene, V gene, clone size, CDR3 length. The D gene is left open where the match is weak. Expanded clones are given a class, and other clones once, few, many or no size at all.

CASSISGGAYTQFF	TGTGCCAGTAGTATTAGCGGGGGGGCCTATACCCAGTTCTTC	TRBJ2-1	TRBD2	TRBV19	.	14
CASMGLDGGTGELFF	TGCGCCAGCATGGGACTGGATGGAGGGACCGGGGAGCTGTTTTTT	TRBJ2-2	.	TRBV5-1	many	15
CASSVAAGGLRGDTQYF	TGTGCCAGCAGCGTAGCAGCGGGGGGACTAAGGGGAGATACGCAGTATTTT	TRBJ2-3	TRBD2	TRBV9	.	17
CASSPSSGDSNQPQHF	TGTGCCAGCTCACCGAGTTCCGGGGATAGCAATCAGCCCCAGCATTTT	TRBJ1-5	.	TRBV18	once	16
CASSSAGVRTDTQYF	TGTGCCAGCAGTTCGGCGGGGGTCCGCACAGATACGCAGTATTTT	TRBJ2-3	TRBD2	TRBV6-2/TRBV6-3	.	15
CASSVGPDTEAFF	TGTGCCAGCAGCGTAGGCCCAGACACTGAAGCTTTCTTT	TRBJ1-1	.	TRBV9	.	13
CASSGTITIRYTF	TGTGCCAGCAGCGGTACGATAACTATACGCTACACCTTC	TRBJ1-2	.	TRBV5-6	.	13
CASSARANTEAFF	TGCGCCAGCAGTGCCAGGGCGAACACTGAAGCTTTCTTT	TRBJ1-1	.	TRBV10-1	few	13
CASSAYPQGSTEAFF	TGTGCCAGCAGCGCCTACCCGCAGGGGAGCACTGAAGCTTTCTTT	TRBJ1-1	.	TRBV9	.	15
CASIQGTDTQYF	TGTGCCAGCATTCAGGGCACAGATACGCAGTATTTT	TRBJ2-3	.	TRBV6-5	.	12
CASSVAPGTGNSPLHF	TGTGCCAGCAGCGTAGCCCCCGGGACAGGAAATTCACCCCTCCACTTT	TRBJ1-6	TRBD1	TRBV9	.	16
CSVAVGTANTEAFF	TGCAGCGTGGCAGTCGGGACAGCGAACACTGAAGCTTTCTTT	TRBJ1-1	TRBD1	TRBV29-1	few	14
CASGVSGGETDTQYF	TGTGCCAGCGGAGTGAGCGGGGGGGAGACAGATACGCAGTATTTT	TRBJ2-3	TRBD2	TRBV6-5	.	15
CASSLRLAGKETQYF	TGTGCCAGCAGCCTGAGGCTAGCGGGGAAGGAGACCCAGTACTTC	TRBJ2-5	TRBD2	TRBV5-4	.	15
CASSLHSDTQYF	TGTGCCAGCAGCTTGCATTCAGATACGCAGTATTTT	TRBJ2-3	.	TRBV5-4	.	12
CATLLSTGSDEQYF	TGTGCCACCCTACTTTCGACAGGGAGCGACGAGCAGTACTTC	TRBJ2-7	TRBD1	TRBV2	.	14
CASSRQGVSYGYTF	TGTGCCAGCAGTCGACAGGGGGTATCCTATGGCTACACCTTC	TRBJ1-2	TRBD1	TRBV28	.	14
CATSRDRASGDEYF	TGTGCCACCAGCAGAGATCGGGCTAGCGGGGACGAGTACTTC	TRBJ2-5	TRBD2	TRBV15	.	14
CASSQGGGQAGAEAFF	TGTGCCAGCAGCCAAGGGGGGGGCCAAGCAGGGGCTGAAGCTTTCTTT	TRBJ1-1	.	TRBV4-2	.	16
CASSVGAYGSSYEQYF	TGTGCCAGCAGCGTAGGAGCCTACGGGAGCTCCTACGAGCAGTACTTC	TRBJ2-7	.	TRBV9	.	16
CASSPSTGFPYEQYF	TGTGCCAGCAGCCCTTCGACAGGGTTCCCCTACGAGCAGTACTTC	TRBJ2-7	TRBD1	TRBV11-2	once	15
CAWSPKQSPDTQYF	TGTGCCTGGAGTCCGAAACAGAGCCCAGATACGCAGTATTTT	TRBJ2-3	.	TRBV30	.	14
CSASREHEQYF	TGCAGTGCGAGTAGGGAGCACGAGCAGTACTTC	TRBJ2-7	.	TRBV20-1	few	11
CATSLQRGGGGAFF	TGTGCCACCAGCCTTCAGAGGGGGGGCGGGGGAGCTTTCTTT	TRBJ1-1	.	TRBV15	.	14
CASSEGLAGGLETQYF	TGTGCCAGCAGTGAGGGGCTAGCGGGGGGGCTGGAGACCCAGTACTTC	TRBJ2-5	TRBD2	TRBV6-1	.	16
CASSLAGDRNSPLHF	TGCGCCAGCAGCTTGGCCGGTGACAGGAATTCACCCCTCCACTTT	TRBJ1-6	.	TRBV5-1	.	15
CATSVAGGREQFF	TGTGCCACCAGCGTAGCGGGGGGGCGTGAGCAGTTCTTC	TRBJ2-1	TRBD2	TRBV24-1	.	13
CASGLVGVTEAFF	TGTGCTAGTGGTTTGGTAGGAGTCACTGAAGCTTTCTTT	TRBJ1-1	.	TRBV12-5	few	13
CASSWGQGADSPLHF	TGTGCCAGCAGTTGGGGACAGGGGGCCGATTCACCCCTCCACTTT	TRBJ1-6	TRBD1	TRBV6-2/TRBV6-3	many	15
CASSPSGGQGASSYNSPLHF	TGTGCCAGCAGCCCTTCGGGGGGACAGGGGGCCAGCTCCTATAATTCACCCCTCCACTTT	TRBJ1-6	TRBD1	TRBV9	once	20
CATSRKGLNSPLHF	TGTGCCACCAGCAGAAAGGGGCTTAATTCACCCCTCCACTTT	TRBJ1-6	.	TRBV15	.	14
CASSQVGTSGGTDTQYF	TGTGCCAGCAGCCAAGTCGGGACTAGCGGGGGGACAGATACGCAGTATTTT	TRBJ2-3	TRBD2	TRBV4-2	.	17
CARRSGELFF	TGTGCCAGGAGGTCCGGGGAGCTGTTTTTT	TRBJ2-2	.	TRBV7-8	.	10
CASSQVAYEQYF	TGTGCCAGCAGCCAAGTAGCCTACGAGCAGTACTTC	TRBJ2-7	.	TRBV3-1/TRBV3-2	few	12
CASSERGVGYNEQFF	TGTGCCAGCAGCGAACGGGGGGTCGGCTACAATGAGCAGTTCTTC	TRBJ2-1	TRBD2	TRBV9	.	15
CASSLDESGYGYTF	TGTGCCAGCAGCTTGGACGAGAGCGGCTATGGCTACACCTTC	TRBJ1-2	.	TRBV5-6	.	14
CASSQDPHRAEAFF	TGTGCCAGCAGCCAAGATCCCCACAGGGCTGAAGCTTTCTTT	TRBJ1-1	.	TRBV14	.	14
CASLPTSGGYNEQFF	TGCGCCAGCCTACCGACTAGCGGGGGTTACAATGAGCAGTTCTTC	TRBJ2-1	TRBD2	TRBV10-2	.	15
CASSPDRGQETQYF	TGTGCCAGCAGCCCGGACAGGGGCCAAGAGACCCAGTACTTC	TRBJ2-5	TRBD1	TRBV2	.	14
CASSGRTGEGNLYGYTF	TGTGCCAGCAGCGGAAGGACAGGGGAGGGGAACTTGTATGGCTACACCTTC	TRBJ1-2	TRBD1	TRBV5-6	.	17
CAIRTGPSPGNTIYF	TGTGCCATCCGGACAGGGCCCTCGCCTGGAAACACCATATATTTT	TRBJ1-3	TRBD1	TRBV10-3	few	15
CATRAGATYNEQFF	TGTGCCACCAGAGCAGGGGCCACCTACAATGAGCAGTTCTTC	TRBJ2-1	.	TRBV19	.	14
CASSIAGIYGYTF	TGTGCCAGTAGTATAGCAGGGATCTATGGCTACACCTTC	TRBJ1-2	.	TRBV19	.	13
CASSHSYPNQRTNTGELFF	TGCGCCAGCAGCCATTCCTACCCTAACCAACGTACGAACACCGGGGAGCTGTTTTTT	TRBJ2-2	.	TRBV4-1	.	19
CASSVDLAIYNEQFF	TGTGCCAGCAGCGTGGACTTAGCTATTTACAATGAGCAGTTCTTC	TRBJ2-1	.	TRBV9	few	15
CSASTGSRINEQFF	TGCAGTGCAAGTACAGGGTCGAGGATCAATGAGCAGTTCTTC	TRBJ2-1	.	TRBV20-1	.	14
CASRAGVDNSPLHF	TGTGCCAGTAGGGCGGGGGTCGATAATTCACCCCTCCACTTT	TRBJ1-6	.	TRBV19	.	14
CASSPQGTAFF	TGCGCCAGCAGTCCTCAGGGTACTGCTTTCTTT	TRBJ1-1	.	TRBV10-2	.	11
CASSMGSGGGRGYTF	TGTGCCAGTAGTATGGGATCGGGGGGCGGACGTGGCTACACCTTC	TRBJ1-2	.	TRBV19	once	15
CASSRQIPDTQYF	TGTGCCAGCAGCCGACAGATTCCAGATACGCAGTATTTT	TRBJ2-3	.	TRBV7-2	.	13
CASSQGEGISGNQPQHF	TGTGCCAGCAGCCAAGGGGAGGGGATCTCTGGCAATCAGCCCCAGCATTTT	TRBJ1-5	.	TRBV4-2	.	17
CASSRDRGESNQPQHF	TGTGCCAGCAGCCGGGACAGGGGTGAGAGCAATCAGCCCCAGCATTTT	TRBJ1-5	TRBD1	TRBV6-6	once	16
CASSLEGGLETQYF	TGTGCCAGCAGCTTAGAAGGGGGCTTGGAGACCCAGTACTTC	TRBJ2-5	TRBD1	TRBV7-9	.	14
CAWRPTGVDTHSPLHF	TGTGCCTGGAGGCCAACAGGGGTGGATACTCATTCACCCCTCCACTTT	TRBJ1-6	TRBD1	TRBV30	.	16